A selection of T cell receptor beta chains follows, all from one sample in a study of beta chain features in type 1 diabetes. Measured with immunoSEQ multiplex PCR; TCRdb has only the in-frame clones, and not every one. The profile covers fewer than 500,000 clones, with 14% appearing a single time and 0.035% to 0.045% taken by the ten largest. The sample was naive CD4+ T cells from blood. Every receptor here comes from a young man in good health. Each CDR3 is given with its conserved first and last residue. The D gene is left open where the match is weak. A row's size may be missing; if present it is once, few, many or a size class.

abundance,j_gene,v_gene,d_gene,CDR3nt,CDR3aa
-,TRBJ2-1,TRBV19,-,TGTGCCAGTAGTATGGGAGGAAGTATTAATGAGCAGTTCTTC,CASSMGGSINEQFF
many,TRBJ1-5,TRBV30,TRBD1,TGTGCCTGGAACCGGGACAGGGACCAGCCCCAGCATTTT,CAWNRDRDQPQHF
few,TRBJ2-7,TRBV5-6,-,TGTGCCAGCAGCTTGTCTAGCTACGAGCAGTACTTC,CASSLSSYEQYF
-,TRBJ1-1,TRBV27,-,TGTGCCAGCAGTCTCATGGGTGGCACTGAAGCTTTCTTT,CASSLMGGTEAFF
-,TRBJ2-1,TRBV7-8,TRBD1,TGTGCCAGCACCGAAACCGGGACAGGGACCTACAATGAGCAGTTCTTC,CASTETGTGTYNEQFF
-,TRBJ1-1,TRBV13,-,TGTGCCAGCAGCCCAGCCCTTGGCAGTAAGAACACTGAAGCTTTCTTT,CASSPALGSKNTEAFF
-,TRBJ2-3,TRBV10-3,-,TGTGCCATCAGCTTAAGACTACCTACAGATACGCAGTATTTT,CAISLRLPTDTQYF
few,TRBJ2-5,TRBV7-2,-,TGTGCCAGCAGCTTGGCCGACTCTAAACAAGAGACCCAGTACTTC,CASSLADSKQETQYF
-,TRBJ2-4,TRBV30,-,TGTGCCTGGAGCCTAGGATTAAACATTCAGTACTTC,CAWSLGLNIQYF
few,TRBJ1-2,TRBV29-1,-,TGCAGCGGAGGACAGTTCCCCTATGGCTACACCTTC,CSGGQFPYGYTF
-,TRBJ1-6,TRBV7-2,-,TGTGCCAGCAGCTCCGGTGGTTCACCCCTCCACTTT,CASSSGGSPLHF
few,TRBJ2-6,TRBV5-6,-,TGTGCCAGCAGCTTGGACAGCGGGCTGAACTCTGGGGCCAACGTCCTGACTTTC,CASSLDSGLNSGANVLTF
-,TRBJ1-1,TRBV18,-,TGTGCCAGCTCACCGGGGGGGAGCACTGAAGCTTTCTTT,CASSPGGSTEAFF
few,TRBJ2-1,TRBV5-1,-,TGCGCCAGCAGCTTGGATGGACTGTACAATGAGCAGTTCTTC,CASSLDGLYNEQFF
few,TRBJ2-3,TRBV10-3,-,TGTGCCATCAACAACAACACAGATACGCAGTATTTT,CAINNNTDTQYF
-,TRBJ2-1,TRBV29-1,TRBD2,TGCAGCGGTGGGGGGGATGAGCAGTTCTTC,CSGGGDEQFF
few,TRBJ2-1,TRBV7-9,-,TGTGCCAGCAGCCCCGGGGACTCCTACAATGAGCAGTTCTTC,CASSPGDSYNEQFF
-,TRBJ2-2,TRBV7-3,TRBD2,TGTGCCAGCAGCAAGACTAGCGGGGGCAACACCGGGGAGCTGTTTTTT,CASSKTSGGNTGELFF
few,TRBJ2-5,TRBV7-2,-,TGTGCCAGCAGCTCTCCGTACCAAGAGACCCAGTACTTC,CASSSPYQETQYF
few,TRBJ2-5,TRBV29-1,-,TGCAGCGTGGCAGCTGGACAGGAGACCCAGTACTTC,CSVAAGQETQYF
-,TRBJ2-4,TRBV6-5,-,TGTGCCAGCAGTTACTCGGCAGGTTTAGCCAAAAACATTCAGTACTTC,CASSYSAGLAKNIQYF
-,TRBJ2-1,TRBV9,TRBD2,TGTGCCAGCAGCGTGGCGGGAGGGCCGGGTAATGAGCAGTTCTTC,CASSVAGGPGNEQFF
few,TRBJ2-4,TRBV18,TRBD1,TGTGCCAGCTCCCAGGACAGGGGGCCAAACATTCAGTACTTC,CASSQDRGPNIQYF
few,TRBJ2-4,TRBV9,-,TGTGCCAGCAGCGTAGAGATAGAGGCTAACATTCAGTACTTC,CASSVEIEANIQYF
-,TRBJ2-1,TRBV7-9,-,TGTGCCTCGGGGTTCGGGGAGAATGAGCAGTTCTTC,CASGFGENEQFF
-,TRBJ1-2,TRBV29-1,TRBD1,TGCAGCGCTGAACAGGGGACCAACTATGGCTACACCTTC,CSAEQGTNYGYTF
-,TRBJ2-5,TRBV7-9,-,TGTGCCAGCAGCTTATGGGAGAACCAAGAGACCCAGTACTTC,CASSLWENQETQYF
few,TRBJ2-1,TRBV20-1,-,TGCAGTGCGCCTGACGGCAATGAGCAGTTCTTC,CSAPDGNEQFF
few,TRBJ2-5,TRBV6-5,-,TGTGCCAGCAGGCAGGGGGAGACCCAGTACTTC,CASRQGETQYF
-,TRBJ2-1,TRBV5-1,TRBD2,TGCGCCAGCAGCCCGGACCCGGGACTAGCGGATGGAGAGCAGTTCTTC,CASSPDPGLADGEQFF
many,TRBJ2-1,TRBV7-2,-,TGTGCCAGCAGCACCGTTAGCGGCAACAATGAGCAGTTCTTC,CASSTVSGNNEQFF
-,TRBJ2-1,TRBV4-2,TRBD2,TGTGCCAGCAGCCCAGAAGCGGGAGTCGTTGAGCAGTTCTTC,CASSPEAGVVEQFF
-,TRBJ2-5,TRBV7-2,TRBD2,TGTGCCAGCAGCTCGAGCGGGAGGTCTGAGACCCAGTACTTC,CASSSSGRSETQYF
few,TRBJ1-2,TRBV4-2,-,TGTGCCAGCAGCCTCCTTGGGGGCGGCTACACCTTC,CASSLLGGGYTF
few,TRBJ2-5,TRBV7-2,TRBD2,TGTGCCAGCAGCTTCGGGGGGAAGGAGACCCAGTACTTC,CASSFGGKETQYF
few,TRBJ2-1,TRBV6-6,-,TGTGCCAGCAGTTACTCTCCAGGGGACAATGAGCAGTTCTTC,CASSYSPGDNEQFF
few,TRBJ2-1,TRBV5-5,TRBD1,TGTGCCAGCAGCCCGGGACAGGGCCTCTACAATGAGCAGTTCTTC,CASSPGQGLYNEQFF
-,TRBJ1-6,TRBV2,-,TGTGCCAGCAGTGTGATGGGCTATAATTCACCCCTCCACTTT,CASSVMGYNSPLHF
-,TRBJ2-7,TRBV2,-,TGTGCCAGCAGTGGCACAGGGAACTACGAGCAGTACTTC,CASSGTGNYEQYF
-,TRBJ2-4,TRBV7-2,TRBD1,TGTGCCAGCAGCTTAGGGGGACAGACCACCATAATAGCCAAAAACATTCAGTACTTC,CASSLGGQTTIIAKNIQYF
few,TRBJ2-7,TRBV10-3,TRBD1,TGTGCCATCAGCTGGGACAGAAGTTCCTACGAGCAGTACTTC,CAISWDRSSYEQYF
-,TRBJ1-6,TRBV14,-,TGTGCCAGCAGCCAAGAGTGGGGTTCACCCCTCCACTTT,CASSQEWGSPLHF
-,TRBJ2-7,TRBV9,-,TGTGCCAGCAGCGTAGATGGGGGACACGAGCAGTACTTC,CASSVDGGHEQYF
many,TRBJ2-3,TRBV23-1,-,TGCGCCAGTCAGGGAGGCGCAGATACGCAGTATTTT,CASQGGADTQYF
-,TRBJ2-3,TRBV30,-,TGTGCCTGGAGTGTCGGGCTAGCGTGGAATACGCAGTATTTT,CAWSVGLAWNTQYF
-,TRBJ2-7,TRBV7-2,-,TGTGCCACCGGGACTGCCTACGAGCAGTACTTC,CATGTAYEQYF
few,TRBJ2-1,TRBV2,-,TGTGCCAGCAGTGCGGGAGAGCAGTTCTTC,CASSAGEQFF
-,TRBJ2-4,TRBV7-9,-,TGTGCCAGCAGCTTAGTTGAGCTAGCCAAAAACATTCAGTACTTC,CASSLVELAKNIQYF
-,TRBJ2-5,TRBV18,-,TGTGCCAGCTCACCATCTTCTTTGGACTGGTCATTCAGGGAAGAGACCCAGTACTTC,CASSPSSLDWSFREETQYF
few,TRBJ2-6,TRBV7-2,-,TGTGCCAGCAGCTTACATCAGGCCGGGGCCAACGTCCTGACTTTC,CASSLHQAGANVLTF
few,TRBJ2-3,TRBV9,TRBD2,TGTGCCAGCAGCGTATTGTCTAGCGGGAGCACAGATACGCAGTATTTT,CASSVLSSGSTDTQYF
few,TRBJ2-1,TRBV10-3,-,TGTGCCATCAGAGGTGGCGTGTTGAACAATGAGCAGTTCTTC,CAIRGGVLNNEQFF
many,TRBJ2-5,TRBV29-1,-,TGCAGCGTATCGGGGGCGGGCCAAGAGACCCAGTACTTC,CSVSGAGQETQYF
few,TRBJ2-1,TRBV21-1,-,TGTGCCAGCAGTTTTACCCACAATGAGCAGTTCTTC,CASSFTHNEQFF
once,TRBJ2-7,TRBV14,-,TGTGCCAGCAGTTTTGGGCGAACGGGGGCCTACGAGCAGTACTTC,CASSFGRTGAYEQYF
-,TRBJ2-1,TRBV19,-,TGTGCCAGTAGTATAGATCTTCCGGCGAATGAGCAGTTCTTC,CASSIDLPANEQFF
-,TRBJ2-1,TRBV13,-,TGTGCCCGCAGCTTAGGCTCCGACCCTAGGACCTACAATGAGCAGTTCTTC,CARSLGSDPRTYNEQFF
few,TRBJ2-2,TRBV7-2,-,TGTGCCAGCAGCTTAGCGCCCCTCACCGGGGAGCTGTTTTTT,CASSLAPLTGELFF
few,TRBJ2-5,TRBV11-3,-,TGTGCCAGCAGCTCGACAGTCCAAGAGACCCAGTACTTC,CASSSTVQETQYF